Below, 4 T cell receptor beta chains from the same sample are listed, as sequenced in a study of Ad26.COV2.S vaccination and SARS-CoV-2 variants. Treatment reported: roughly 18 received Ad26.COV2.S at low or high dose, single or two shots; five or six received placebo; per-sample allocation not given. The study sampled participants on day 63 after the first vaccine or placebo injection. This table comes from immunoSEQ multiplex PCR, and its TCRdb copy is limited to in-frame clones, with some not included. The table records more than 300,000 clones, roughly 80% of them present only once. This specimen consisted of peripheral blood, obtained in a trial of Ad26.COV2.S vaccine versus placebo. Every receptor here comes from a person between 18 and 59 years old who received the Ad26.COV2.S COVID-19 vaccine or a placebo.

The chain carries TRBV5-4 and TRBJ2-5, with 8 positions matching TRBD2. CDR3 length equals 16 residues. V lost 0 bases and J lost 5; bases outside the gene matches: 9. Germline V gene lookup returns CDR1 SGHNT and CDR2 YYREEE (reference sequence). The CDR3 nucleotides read TGTGCCAGCAGCTTGGGGGGACTAGAGAGGATTGAGACCCAGTACTTC. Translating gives CASSLGGLERIETQYF.

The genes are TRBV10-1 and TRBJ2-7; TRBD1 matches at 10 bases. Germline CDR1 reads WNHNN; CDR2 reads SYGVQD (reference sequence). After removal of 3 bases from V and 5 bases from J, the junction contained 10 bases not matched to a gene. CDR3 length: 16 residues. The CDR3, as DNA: TGCGCCAGCAGTGAAATTCCGGGACAGGGGTTCGACGAGCAGTACTTC. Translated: CASSEIPGQGFDEQYF.

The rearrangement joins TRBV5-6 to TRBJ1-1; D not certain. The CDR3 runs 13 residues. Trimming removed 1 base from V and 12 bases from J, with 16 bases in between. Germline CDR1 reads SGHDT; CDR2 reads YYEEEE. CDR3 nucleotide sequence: TGTGCCAGCAGCTTGTTGGCCGGGCCATATCCTTTCTTT. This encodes CASSLLAGPYPFF.

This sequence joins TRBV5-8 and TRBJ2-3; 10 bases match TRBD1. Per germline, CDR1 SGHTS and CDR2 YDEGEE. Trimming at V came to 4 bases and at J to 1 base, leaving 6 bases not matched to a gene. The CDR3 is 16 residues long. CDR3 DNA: TGTGCCAGCAGCCCTCGGACAGGGGGAGGCACAGATACGCAGTATTTT. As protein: CASSPRTGGGTDTQYF. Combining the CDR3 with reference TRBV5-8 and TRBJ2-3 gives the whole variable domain EAGVTQSPTHLIKTRGQQATLRCSPISGHTSVYWYQQALGLGLQFLLWYDEGEERNRGNFPPRFSGRQFPNYSSELNVNALELEDSALYLCASSPRTGGGTDTQYFGPGTRLTVL.